These 18 T cell receptor beta chains came from one sample sequenced in a study of blood T cell repertoires in COVID-19. Produced via immunoSEQ multiplex PCR; TCRdb's table is partial and in-frame only. The data contain 150,000 to 200,000 clones, roughly four fifths of them seen just once; the ten biggest clones take up about 14%. The sample was peripheral blood. The receptors stem from a man in his fifties or sixties who had recovered from COVID-19.

This rearrangement joins TRBV4-1 to TRBJ2-1, with 11 bases lining up with TRBD2. Germline CDR1 is MGHRA and CDR2 is YSYEKL. After removal of 9 bases from V and 2 bases from J, the junction contained 3 bases not matched to a gene. CDR3 length: 14 residues. The CDR3 spells CARLSGRAYNEQFF. CDR3 coding DNA: TGCGCCAGACTTAGCGGGAGGGCCTACAATGAGCAGTTCTTC.

The chain couples TRBV30 to TRBJ2-5, with 9 bases lining up with TRBD1. The V gene end was trimmed by 1 base and the J gene end by 2 bases; junction bases not matched to a gene: 2. There are 14 residues in the CDR3. Germline CDR1 reads GTSNPN; CDR2 reads SVGIG (reference sequence). The CDR3 DNA sequence: TGTGCCTGGAGTGGGACAGGGGCACAAGAGACCCAGTACTTC. Amino acid sequence: CAWSGTGAQETQYF.

This clone was seen only a few times. The chain combines TRBV6-5 with TRBJ2-2; 9 positions agree with TRBD1. In germline, CDR1 is MNHEY, CDR2 SVGAGI. Trimming at V came to 8 bases and at J to 1 base, leaving 5 bases not matched to a gene. The CDR3 contains 15 residues. CDR3 DNA sequence: TGTGCCAGCCGATCGGGACAGGGGAACACCGGGGAGCTGTTTTTT. Amino acid sequence: CASRSGQGNTGELFF.

The J gene is TRBJ2-1, the V gene TRBV9, with TRBD2 as a possible D gene (6 bases). Trimming took off 0 bases at V and 6 bases at J, with 13 bases between the two ends. The germline CDR1 and CDR2 sequences are SGDLS and YYNGEE. CDR3 length: 15 residues. The CDR3 region is CASSVGGETLNEQFF. The CDR3 DNA sequence: TGTGCCAGCAGCGTAGGCGGGGAGACTCTCAATGAGCAGTTCTTC.

The chain couples TRBV27 to TRBJ2-5, with 7 bases identical to TRBD2. The ends lost 6 bases at V and 5 bases at J; junction bases unmatched: 12. The CDR3 has 15 amino acids. Germline V gene sequence: CDR1 MNHEY, CDR2 SMNVEV (reference sequence). CDR3 in DNA: TGTGCCAGCAGCCCCATTGCTAGCGGTGCGGAGACCCAGTACTTC. It translates to CASSPIASGAETQYF.

This clone was observed a few times. The chain carries TRBV27 and TRBJ2-3, with 13 bases lining up with TRBD2. The CDR3 runs to 15 residues. Germline loops: CDR1 MNHEY, CDR2 SMNVEV (reference sequence). V dropped 7 bases and J dropped 5; count of bases not matched to a gene: 6. CDR3 sequence (DNA): TGTGCCAGCAACGCCGGACTAGCGGGAGTAGATACGCAGTATTTT. Its translation: CASNAGLAGVDTQYF.

This clone was picked up one time. This chain joins TRBV6-2 or TRBV6-3 and TRBJ1-6, with 8 bases matching TRBD1. The CDR3 is made up of 15 amino acids. The germline V gene encodes CDR1 MNHEY and CDR2 SVGEGT. With V trimmed by 5 bases and J by 3 bases, 3 bases remained unmatched. CDR3 loop: CASSTRGLYNSPLHF. The CDR3 DNA reads TGTGCCAGCAGTACCAGGGGGCTCTATAATTCACCCCTCCACTTT.

V and J are TRBV10-2 and TRBJ1-2; the D gene is possibly TRBD1 (6 bases). The CDR3 covers 15 residues. Deletions cut 6 bases from V and 4 bases from J, with 18 bases between. Germline V lookup: CDR1 WSHSY, CDR2 SAAADI. The CDR3 DNA sequence: TGCGCCAGCAGCTTTGAGGGAGGGGGGATCTATGGCTACACCTTC. Amino acids: CASSFEGGGIYGYTF.

V gene TRBV7-2 combines with J gene TRBJ2-1; D not resolved. The CDR3 runs 13 residues. V was shortened by 5 bases and J by 7 bases, with 12 bases between the two germline ends. Germline lookup yields CDR1 SGHTA and CDR2 FQGNSA. The CDR3: CASSRRLENEQFF. CDR3 nucleotides: TGTGCCAGCAGCAGAAGACTCGAAAATGAGCAGTTCTTC.

The genes are TRBV28 and TRBJ2-7; possible D gene TRBD2, 6 bases. V dropped 7 bases and J dropped 3 bases, with 13 bases sitting between them. CDR1 and CDR2 from the germline V gene are MDHEN and SYDVKM. The CDR3 is 13 residues long. CDR3 region: CASTTGRNYEQYF. The CDR3 DNA sequence: TGTGCCAGCACTACCGGGAGAAACTACGAGCAGTACTTC.

In its sample, this clone was seen a few times. V and J are TRBV6-5 and TRBJ2-7; TRBD1 aligns across 9 bases. Germline CDR1 and CDR2: MNHEY and SVGAGI. CDR3 length: 14 amino acids. The V gene end was trimmed by 6 bases and the J gene end by 7 bases; junction bases not matched to a gene: 10. The CDR3 sequence is CASRPGQGLGEQYF. The CDR3 DNA follows: TGTGCCAGCAGACCGGGACAGGGTCTCGGGGAGCAGTACTTC.

V usage is TRBV9 and J usage is TRBJ2-7; 8 bases are a match to TRBD2. The CDR3 contains 15 residues. J gave up 3 bases and V 4 bases, and 9 bases lay outside the gene matches. The germline V gene has CDR1 SGDLS and CDR2 YYNGEE. CDR3 protein: CASSPLAESDYEQYF. The DNA of the CDR3 is TGTGCCAGCAGCCCACTAGCGGAGTCAGACTACGAGCAGTACTTC.

The chain links TRBV4-3 to TRBJ2-3; 9 bases line up with TRBD2. With V trimmed by 4 bases and J by 0 bases, 5 bases remained unmatched. The CDR3 is 16 residues long. From germline, CDR1 is LGHNA and CDR2 YSLEER. The DNA of the CDR3 is TGCGCCAGCAGCCGAGTAGCGGGAGTAAGCACAGATACGCAGTATTTT. Translation: CASSRVAGVSTDTQYF.

The chain links TRBV9 to TRBJ1-4; tentative D call: TRBD1 (5 bases). The length of the CDR3 is 15 residues. Trimming took off 0 bases at V and 3 bases at J, with 9 bases between the two ends. Per the germline V gene, CDR1 is SGDLS and CDR2 is YYNGEE. This CDR3 is CASSVDQGPNEKLFF. The CDR3 bases are TGTGCCAGCAGCGTAGATCAGGGCCCTAATGAAAAACTGTTTTTT.

V gene TRBV30 combines with J gene TRBJ2-1; no clear D. This CDR3 comprises 12 residues. CDR1 and CDR2 from the germline V gene are GTSNPN and SVGIG (reference sequence). Trimming took off 1 base at V and 8 bases at J, with 9 bases between the two ends. The DNA of the CDR3 is TGTGCCTGGAGTGCTAGTCTCTATGAGCAGTTCTTC. It translates to CAWSASLYEQFF.

The chain combines TRBV5-4 with TRBJ2-1; 9 nucleotides match TRBD1. The germline gives CDR1 SGHNT, CDR2 YYREEE (reference sequence). The CDR3 sequence is 13 residues long. Trimming removed 5 bases from V and 6 bases from J; junction bases left unmatched: 3. CDR3 loop: CASSWDRVNEQFF. The CDR3 DNA follows: TGTGCCAGCAGTTGGGACAGGGTCAATGAGCAGTTCTTC.

This rearrangement joins TRBV6-6 to TRBJ2-7, with D perhaps matching TRBD1 (6 bases). V was pared by 2 bases and J by 3 bases, with 11 bases between. The CDR3 is 14 residues long. Germline loops: CDR1 MNHNY, CDR2 SVGAGI (reference sequence). The CDR3 sequence: CASSYLDSNYEQYF. CDR3 in DNA: TGTGCCAGCAGTTACCTGGACAGTAACTACGAGCAGTACTTC.

The J gene is TRBJ1-1, the V gene TRBV10-1; D is unclear. The CDR3 loop spans 15 amino acids. Per the germline V gene, CDR1 is WNHNN and CDR2 is SYGVQD (reference sequence). Trimming shortened V by 0 bases and J by 0 bases, and 8 bases separated the two germline ends. The CDR3 is CASSESSGLNTEAFF. In DNA, the CDR3 is TGCGCCAGCAGTGAGTCGTCAGGCTTGAACACTGAAGCTTTCTTT.